These 10 T cell receptor beta chains came from one sample sequenced in a study of CD8 T cells in ankylosing spondylitis. TCRdb reanalysed the 5' RACE reads using MiXCR and keeps one entry per CDR3 protein. The sample lists more than 150,000 distinct CDR3 sequences, 11% seen once, with 25% to 30% in the top ten. The sequencing sample was made of blood, either unsorted or a sorted T cell fraction (not recorded which). These receptor sequences come from a male donor with ankylosing spondylitis or in good health (not recorded which).

The chain is built from TRBV19 and TRBJ2-7; TRBD2 might be the D (5 bases). This CDR3 is 14 amino acids long. From germline, CDR1 is LNHDA and CDR2 SQIVND (reference sequence). V dropped 1 base and J dropped 2 bases, with 9 bases sitting between them. The CDR3 protein is CASSIVEGTYEQYF. For the CDR3, the DNA is TGTGCCAGTAGTATAGTTGAGGGAACCTACGAGCAGTACTTC.

This clonotype showed up many times. The V and J genes are TRBV6-5 and TRBJ2-7, with D possibly called TRBD1 or TRBD2 (6 bases each). Germline V gene data show CDR1 as MNHEY and CDR2 as SVGAGI. The CDR3 extends over 14 amino acids. Between the trimmed V and J ends, which lost 4 bases and 2 bases, there was a span of 12 bases. The CDR3 DNA reads TGTGCCAGCAGTTCAACGCGGGACACCTACGAGCAGTACTTC. Encoded protein: CASSSTRDTYEQYF.

The rearrangement links TRBV5-1 to TRBJ2-5, with D unclear. This CDR3 is built from 16 residues. Trimming left V 5 bases short and J 0 bases short, with 17 bases between. Germline V gene lookup returns CDR1 SGHRS and CDR2 YFSETQ. The CDR3 DNA reads TGCGCCAGCAGTGGAAGTGGAACAAAGTACCAAGAGACCCAGTACTTC. Translating gives CASSGSGTKYQETQYF.

This clonotype was observed a handful of times. This rearrangement joins TRBV10-3 to TRBJ2-5; D is unclear. CDR1 is ENHRY and CDR2 is SYGVKD in the germline V gene. Trimming shortened V by 3 bases and J by 4 bases, and 15 bases separated the two germline ends. CDR3 length: 15 amino acids. The CDR3: CAISDPRSTGETQYF. In DNA, the CDR3 is TGTGCCATCAGTGACCCGAGGTCTACGGGAGAGACCCAGTACTTC.

This clonotype was detected many times. This chain uses TRBV15 with TRBJ2-3; no clear D gene. This CDR3 is 15 amino acids long. Trimming pared 0 bases from V and 4 bases from J, leaving 11 bases between. Germline V lookup: CDR1 LNHNV, CDR2 YYDKDF (reference sequence). DNA for the CDR3: TGTGCCACCAGCAGAGACGGGTTAGAGGCAGATACGCAGTATTTT. It specifies CATSRDGLEADTQYF.

The table lists this clonotype with many counts. The chain employs TRBV6-2 or TRBV6-3 and TRBJ2-7; D is uncertain. CDR1 is MNHEY and CDR2 is SVGEGT in the germline V gene. The CDR3 spans 12 residues. Trimming shortened V by 4 bases and J by 6 bases, and 10 bases separated the two germline ends. The CDR3 region is CASSSALAEQYF. For the CDR3, the DNA is TGTGCCAGCAGTTCGGCGCTCGCCGAGCAGTACTTC.

This clonotype was observed at least ten times. The V and J genes are TRBV12-3 or TRBV12-4 and TRBJ1-3, with TRBD1 identical over 8 bases. This CDR3 has 15 amino acids. V shed 5 bases and J 2 bases; nucleotides not matched to a gene: 5. For the CDR3, the DNA is TGTGCCAGCAGTCCTACAGGGGGAACTGGAAACACCATATATTTT. As protein: CASSPTGGTGNTIYF.

This clonotype came up many times. The chain carries TRBV3-1 and TRBJ2-3; TRBD1 aligns across 7 bases. V trimming: 1 base; J trimming: 4 bases; junction bases outside the gene matches: 5. Germline V gene data show CDR1 as LGHDT and CDR2 as YNNKEL (reference sequence). The CDR3 contains 15 residues. CDR3 DNA sequence: TGTGCCAGCAGCCAAGCGAACAGGGGCGCAGATACGCAGTATTTT. Translating gives CASSQANRGADTQYF.

This clonotype was recorded a few times. The rearrangement joins TRBV7-9 to TRBJ1-1; perhaps TRBD1 as D (6 bases). This CDR3 has 14 residues. The germline CDR1 and CDR2 sequences are SEHNR and FQNEAQ (reference sequence). V lost 5 bases, J lost 7 bases, and 17 bases lay in between. The CDR3 nucleotides are TGTGCCAGCAGCGCGTACGGGGGGCTGGATGAAGCTTTCTTT. It is translated as CASSAYGGLDEAFF.

This clonotype was seen only a few times. V and J are TRBV7-9 and TRBJ1-2; a weak D match, TRBD1 (5 bases). The CDR3 length is 12 residues. CDR1 SEHNR and CDR2 FQNEAQ come from the germline V gene (reference sequence). Trimming pared 8 bases from V and 4 bases from J, leaving 11 bases between. CDR3 sequence: CASYFGAYGYTF. The CDR3 DNA is TGTGCCAGCTACTTCGGGGCCTATGGCTACACCTTC. Based on the CDR3 plus reference TRBV7-9 and TRBJ1-2, the full variable domain is DTGVSQNPRHKITKRGQNVTFRCDPISEHNRLYWYRQTLGQGPEFLTYFQNEAQLEKSRLLSDRFSAERPKGSFSTLEIQRTEQGDSAMYLCASYFGAYGYTFGSGTRLTVV.